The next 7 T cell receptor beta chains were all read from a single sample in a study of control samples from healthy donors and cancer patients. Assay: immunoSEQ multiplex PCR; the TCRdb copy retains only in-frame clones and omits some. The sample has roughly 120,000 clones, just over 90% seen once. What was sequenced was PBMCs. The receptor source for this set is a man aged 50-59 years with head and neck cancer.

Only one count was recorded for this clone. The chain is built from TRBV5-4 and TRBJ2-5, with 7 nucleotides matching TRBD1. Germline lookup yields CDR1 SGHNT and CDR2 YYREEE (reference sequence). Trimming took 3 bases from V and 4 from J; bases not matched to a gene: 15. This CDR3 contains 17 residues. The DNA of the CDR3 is TGTGCCAGCAGCTCCCGGACAGGACCTCCTTCAAGAGAGACCCAGTACTTC. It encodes CASSSRTGPPSRETQYF. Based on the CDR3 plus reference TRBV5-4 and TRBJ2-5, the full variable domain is ETGVTQSPTHLIKTRGQQVTLRCSSQSGHNTVSWYQQALGQGPQFIFQYYREEENGRGNFPPRFSGLQFPNYSSELNVNALELDDSALYLCASSSRTGPPSRETQYFGPGTRLLVL.

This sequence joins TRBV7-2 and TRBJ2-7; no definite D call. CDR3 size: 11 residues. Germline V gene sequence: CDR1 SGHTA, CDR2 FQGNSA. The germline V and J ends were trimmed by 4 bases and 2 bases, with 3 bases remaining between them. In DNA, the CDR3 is TGTGCCAGCAGCTCCCCCTACGAGCAGTACTTC. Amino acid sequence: CASSSPYEQYF.

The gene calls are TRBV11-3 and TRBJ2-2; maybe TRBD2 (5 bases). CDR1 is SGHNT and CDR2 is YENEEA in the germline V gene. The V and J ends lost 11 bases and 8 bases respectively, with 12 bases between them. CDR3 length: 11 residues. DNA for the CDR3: TGTGCCTCAGCTGAGGGTGGGGAGCTGTTTTTT. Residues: CASAEGGELFF. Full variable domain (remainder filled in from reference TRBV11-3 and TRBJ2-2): EAGVVQSPRYKIIEKKQPVAFWCNPISGHNTLYWYLQNLGQGPELLIRYENEEAVDDSQLPKDRFSAERLKGVDSTLKIQPAELGDSAVYLCASAEGGELFFGEGSRLTVL.

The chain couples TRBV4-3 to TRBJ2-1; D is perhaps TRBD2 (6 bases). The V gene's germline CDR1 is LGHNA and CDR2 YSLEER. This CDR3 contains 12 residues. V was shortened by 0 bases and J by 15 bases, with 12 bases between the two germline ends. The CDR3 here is CASSQDKTRRFF. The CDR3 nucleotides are TGCGCCAGCAGCCAAGATAAGACTAGGAGGTTCTTC.

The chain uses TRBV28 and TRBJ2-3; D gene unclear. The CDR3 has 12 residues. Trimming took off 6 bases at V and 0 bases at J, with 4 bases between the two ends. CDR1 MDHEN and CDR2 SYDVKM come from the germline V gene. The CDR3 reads CASRGSTDTQYF. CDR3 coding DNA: TGTGCCAGCAGGGGGAGCACAGATACGCAGTATTTT. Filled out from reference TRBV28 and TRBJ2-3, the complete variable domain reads DVKVTQSSRYLVKRTGEKVFLECVQDMDHENMFWYRQDPGLGLRLIYFSYDVKMKEKGDIPEGYSVSREKKERFSLILESASTNQTSMYLCASRGSTDTQYFGPGTRLTVL.

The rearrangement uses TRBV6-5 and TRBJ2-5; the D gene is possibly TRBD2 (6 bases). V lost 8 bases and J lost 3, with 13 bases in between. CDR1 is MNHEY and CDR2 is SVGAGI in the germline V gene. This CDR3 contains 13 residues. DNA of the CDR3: TGTGCCAGCTCATGGGGAGGAGAAGAGACCCAGTACTTC. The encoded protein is CASSWGGEETQYF.

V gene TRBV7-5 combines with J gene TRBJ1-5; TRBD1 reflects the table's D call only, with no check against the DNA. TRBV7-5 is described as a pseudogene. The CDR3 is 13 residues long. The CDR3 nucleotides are TGTGTCAGAAGCCCCTGGGGCGTTCAGCCCCAGCATTTT. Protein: CVRSPWGVQPQHF.